There are many counts of the clone carrying this T cell receptor (beta chain). Its target is not known. This entry belongs to a study of metastatic and nonmetastatic thyroid tumors. Study in general: Repertoire data that came from the blood and tumor or nodule tissue of malignant and benign thyroid patients were compared.

Each patient went into thyroid surgery without having received any treatment. Authors' analysis steps: Researchers built a distant-metastasis classifier for papillary thyroid cancer that drew on CDR3 differences across clinicopathological groups. TCRdb re-analyzed the PCR reads using MiXCR. The V and J calls and clone size come from TCRdb's table, not from the authors' own analysis. The sample contains some 19,000 clones, approximately 32% of which appear only once. Study-wide points: Across blood and tumor, TCR beta diversity in malignant thyroid tumors was reportedly significantly higher than in benign nodules.

V lost 3 bases and J lost 9, with 12 bases in between. CDR1 is LNHDA, CDR2 SQIVND, per germline (reference sequence). The CDR3 sequence is 13 residues long. The receptor's source is a female donor with papillary thyroid cancer or a benign thyroid nodule (not recorded which). Some clones in this sample may be carry-over from other donors' samples. The chain uses TRBV19 and TRBJ2-4; D gene ambiguous. The sample taken for sequencing was adjacent normal tissue. Written as DNA, the CDR3 is TGTGCCAGTAGTATTCCCACAGTAAGCATTCAGTACTTC. Translated, it gives CASSIPTVSIQYF.